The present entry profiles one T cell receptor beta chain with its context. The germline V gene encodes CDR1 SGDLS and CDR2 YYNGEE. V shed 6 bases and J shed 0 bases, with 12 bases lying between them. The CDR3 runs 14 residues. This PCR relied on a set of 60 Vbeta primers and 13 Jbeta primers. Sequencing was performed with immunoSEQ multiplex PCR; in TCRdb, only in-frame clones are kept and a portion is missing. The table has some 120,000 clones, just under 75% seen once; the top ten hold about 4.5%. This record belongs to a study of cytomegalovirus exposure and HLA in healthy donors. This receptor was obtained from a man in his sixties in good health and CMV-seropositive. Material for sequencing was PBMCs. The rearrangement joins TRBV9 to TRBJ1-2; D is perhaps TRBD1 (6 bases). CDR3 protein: CASNGDNANYGYTF. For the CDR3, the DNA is TGTGCCAGCAACGGGGACAACGCTAACTATGGCTACACCTTC. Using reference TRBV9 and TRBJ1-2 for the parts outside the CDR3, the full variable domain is DSGVTQTPKHLITATGQRVTLRCSPRSGDLSVYWYQQSLDQGLQFLIQYYNGEERAKGNILERFSAQQFPDLHSELNLSSLELGDSALYFCASNGDNANYGYTFGSGTRLTVV.